The present TCR beta chain was sequenced within a study of blood T cell repertoires in COVID-19. About the study: Acute-phase and convalescent COVID-19 samples originated in the United States, Italy and Spain. Nucleic acid was either cDNA or gDNA, and it came from T cells, B-cell-depleted T cells, or PBMCs.

In the original analysis: Scientists estimated how many nucleated cells there were by amplifying reference gene primers. Assay used: immunoSEQ multiplex PCR; TCRdb lists only in-frame clones, some missing. Clone size and the V and J calls come from that table; the DNA yielded D and trimming. The sample comprises over 60,000 clones, 80% to 90% of which are singletons, and under 10% rests with the top ten. This TCR was recovered from a man of 80 years or more with acute or convalescent COVID-19. The material sequenced was peripheral blood.

CDR3 DNA sequence: TGTGCCAGCAGCCAAGTTTTAGGGGCCCGTGGCTACACCTTC. Protein sequence: CASSQVLGARGYTF. The chain combines TRBV4-2 with TRBJ1-2; possibly TRBD1 for D (5 bases). There are 14 residues in the CDR3. Germline V lookup: CDR1 LGHNA, CDR2 YNFKEQ. V lost 1 base and J lost 7, with 13 bases in between.